A selection of T cell receptor beta chains follows, all from one sample in a study of cytomegalovirus exposure and HLA in healthy donors. Method: immunoSEQ multiplex PCR; TCRdb's copy keeps in-frame clones and lacks some. The table has over 100,000 clones, about 76% seen once. Sequenced material: PBMCs. The receptors come from a woman between 40 and 55 years old in good health and CMV-seropositive. Each CDR3 is given with its conserved first and last residue. The order of the fields is V gene, J gene, clone size, D gene, CDR3 DNA, CDR3 protein. D genes are given only for firm matches. Some rows mark clone size as missing; the rest say once, few, many or name a class of expanded clone.

v_call: TRBV5-1; j_call: TRBJ1-2; clone_size: few; d_call: TRBD1; cdr3_nt: TGCGCCAGCAGCTTCTCACAGGGGGTCTATGGCTACACCTTC; cdr3_aa: CASSFSQGVYGYTF
v_call: TRBV6-1; j_call: TRBJ2-7; clone_size: NA; d_call: TRBD1; cdr3_nt: TGTGCCAGCAGGGAACCCGGGACAGGGAATGTCTACGAGCAGTACTTC; cdr3_aa: CASREPGTGNVYEQYF
v_call: TRBV9; j_call: TRBJ2-6; clone_size: NA; d_call: TRBD1; cdr3_nt: TGTGCCAGCAGCGTAGGGGGGACGGGGACAGGATACTCTGGGGCCAACGTCCTGACTTTC; cdr3_aa: CASSVGGTGTGYSGANVLTF
v_call: TRBV7-9; j_call: TRBJ1-1; clone_size: NA; d_call: TRBD1; cdr3_nt: TGTGCCAGCAGCTTAGGGGGGGACAGGGGTAGGTCTGAAGCTTTCTTT; cdr3_aa: CASSLGGDRGRSEAFF
v_call: TRBV30; j_call: TRBJ2-2; clone_size: NA; d_call: NA; cdr3_nt: TGTGCCTGGAGGTCGTATCTAGCGTTCGCGAACACCGGGGAGCTGTTTTTT; cdr3_aa: CAWRSYLAFANTGELFF
v_call: TRBV19; j_call: TRBJ2-7; clone_size: few; d_call: NA; cdr3_nt: TGTGCCAGTAGTATAGGTAGGGGGGAGCAGTACTTC; cdr3_aa: CASSIGRGEQYF
v_call: TRBV7-9; j_call: TRBJ1-5; clone_size: NA; d_call: NA; cdr3_nt: TGTTCCAGCAGCCCCCCGGGGGGTAGCAATCAGCCCCAGCATTTT; cdr3_aa: CSSSPPGGSNQPQHF
v_call: TRBV19; j_call: TRBJ2-7; clone_size: NA; d_call: NA; cdr3_nt: TGTGCCAGTCGAGACAGGTGGTATGGCGAGCAGTACTTC; cdr3_aa: CASRDRWYGEQYF
v_call: TRBV6-1; j_call: TRBJ1-6; clone_size: NA; d_call: NA; cdr3_nt: TGTGCCAGCATCCCGAACCGCCCGGGGGATTCACCCCTCCACTTT; cdr3_aa: CASIPNRPGDSPLHF
v_call: TRBV5-1; j_call: TRBJ2-7; clone_size: NA; d_call: TRBD1; cdr3_nt: TGCGCCAGCGACCCGGGACAGGGATCTCAGGGCGAGCAGTACTTC; cdr3_aa: CASDPGQGSQGEQYF
v_call: TRBV7-2; j_call: TRBJ2-3; clone_size: once; d_call: TRBD2; cdr3_nt: TGTGCCAGCAGCTTAAAGCGGGGGGGCCGGACAGATACGCAGTATTTT; cdr3_aa: CASSLKRGGRTDTQYF
v_call: TRBV4-1; j_call: TRBJ1-1; clone_size: few; d_call: NA; cdr3_nt: TGCGCCAGCAGCCAAGATTTTCGGGAGAACACTGAAGCTTTCTTT; cdr3_aa: CASSQDFRENTEAFF
v_call: TRBV29-1; j_call: TRBJ1-2; clone_size: NA; d_call: NA; cdr3_nt: TGCAGCGTTGATGGGATTTCGGGGGGGTATGGCTACACCTTC; cdr3_aa: CSVDGISGGYGYTF
v_call: TRBV30; j_call: TRBJ1-4; clone_size: NA; d_call: NA; cdr3_nt: TGTGCCCGATCGGGGGGACTTGGTGAAAAACTGTTTTTT; cdr3_aa: CARSGGLGEKLFF
v_call: TRBV7-9; j_call: TRBJ1-1; clone_size: NA; d_call: TRBD1; cdr3_nt: TGTGCCATCCAGGGGGCGCGGAACACTGAAGCTTTCTTT; cdr3_aa: CAIQGARNTEAFF
v_call: TRBV18; j_call: TRBJ2-6; clone_size: NA; d_call: NA; cdr3_nt: TGTGCCAGCTCACCACCGAGTTGGGAAGCAGGGTCCAACGTCCTGACTTTC; cdr3_aa: CASSPPSWEAGSNVLTF
v_call: TRBV10-3; j_call: TRBJ2-3; clone_size: NA; d_call: NA; cdr3_nt: TGTGCCATCAAAGCGCCGTTGAATACGCAGTATTTT; cdr3_aa: CAIKAPLNTQYF
v_call: TRBV7-9; j_call: TRBJ1-1; clone_size: NA; d_call: NA; cdr3_nt: TGTGCCAGCAGCTCCCAGGGGCCCGTCACTGAAGCTTTCTTT; cdr3_aa: CASSSQGPVTEAFF
v_call: TRBV7-9; j_call: TRBJ1-1; clone_size: NA; d_call: NA; cdr3_nt: TGTGCCAGCAGCTCTCCGGGACACAGCACTGAAGCTTTCTTT; cdr3_aa: CASSSPGHSTEAFF
v_call: TRBV9; j_call: TRBJ2-2; clone_size: NA; d_call: NA; cdr3_nt: TGTGCCAGCAGTCAAACCGGGGAGCTGTTTTTT; cdr3_aa: CASSQTGELFF
v_call: TRBV4-1; j_call: TRBJ1-1; clone_size: NA; d_call: NA; cdr3_nt: TGCGCCAGCAGCCTGGGACTGGGGAACACTGAAGCTTTCTTT; cdr3_aa: CASSLGLGNTEAFF
v_call: TRBV5-8; j_call: TRBJ2-3; clone_size: NA; d_call: NA; cdr3_nt: TGTGCCAGCAGCCTAGATTCTGGCACAGATACGCAGTATTTT; cdr3_aa: CASSLDSGTDTQYF
v_call: TRBV6-1; j_call: TRBJ2-7; clone_size: NA; d_call: NA; cdr3_nt: TGTGCCAGCAGTGAACTGGGACAAGACACCTACGAGCAGTACTTC; cdr3_aa: CASSELGQDTYEQYF
v_call: TRBV13; j_call: TRBJ1-5; clone_size: NA; d_call: NA; cdr3_nt: TGTGCCAGCGGACTAAGGACGGATAGCAATCAGCCCCAGCATTTT; cdr3_aa: CASGLRTDSNQPQHF
v_call: TRBV28; j_call: TRBJ2-1; clone_size: NA; d_call: NA; cdr3_nt: TGTGCCAGCATTCCCCTCCCAGCGGCCGGCTACAATGAGCAGTTCTTC; cdr3_aa: CASIPLPAAGYNEQFF
v_call: TRBV27; j_call: TRBJ1-1; clone_size: few; d_call: TRBD1; cdr3_nt: TGTGCCAGCAGTCAAAAGATCGGGACAGCCCTGAACACTGAAGCTTTCTTT; cdr3_aa: CASSQKIGTALNTEAFF
v_call: TRBV6-5; j_call: TRBJ2-7; clone_size: NA; d_call: TRBD1; cdr3_nt: TGTGCCAGCAGTTACACAGGTACCAGGGGGGAGCAGTACTTC; cdr3_aa: CASSYTGTRGEQYF
v_call: TRBV5-4; j_call: TRBJ2-1; clone_size: NA; d_call: TRBD1; cdr3_nt: TGTGCCAGCAGCTTAGGGGGACAGGACAGGCAGTTCTTC; cdr3_aa: CASSLGGQDRQFF
v_call: TRBV11-2; j_call: TRBJ2-2; clone_size: NA; d_call: TRBD2; cdr3_nt: TGTGCCAGCAGCTCGGGGGGACTAGCCAGTTTCTGGACCACCGGGGAGCTGTTTTTT; cdr3_aa: CASSSGGLASFWTTGELFF
v_call: TRBV7-9; j_call: TRBJ2-7; clone_size: NA; d_call: NA; cdr3_nt: TGTGCCAGCAGCTTAGGACCACAGAACTACGAGCAGTACTTC; cdr3_aa: CASSLGPQNYEQYF
v_call: TRBV7-3; j_call: TRBJ2-5; clone_size: NA; d_call: NA; cdr3_nt: TGTGCCAGCAGCTTAACGCCGGGGCAAGAGACCCAGTACTTC; cdr3_aa: CASSLTPGQETQYF
v_call: TRBV5-1; j_call: TRBJ1-1; clone_size: NA; d_call: NA; cdr3_nt: TGCGCCAGCAGACGTCAACAGAACACTGAAGCTTTCTTT; cdr3_aa: CASRRQQNTEAFF